The rows below give T cell receptor beta chains drawn from one sample of a study of CD8 T cells in Susac syndrome. MiXCR, applied by TCRdb to the immunoSEQ multiplex PCR reads, yields one record per CDR3 protein. The sample contains some 100,000 distinct CDR3 sequences, about 96% of which appear only once. Material for sequencing was CD4+ T cells from PBMCs. These receptors all stem from a human donor in good health. Each CDR3 is given with its conserved first and last residue.

TRBV19 | CASSNQGSGGWKTQYF
TRBV5-1 | CASSFAGAETQYF
TRBV20-1 | CSARRTGTGNEKLFF
TRBV5-6 | CASSSFHYRGASGNTIYF
TRBV29-1 | CSVASEKSYEQYF
TRBV7-9 | CASSVRTAYEQYF
TRBV12-3/TRBV12-4 | CASPGDISGRGYTF
TRBV12-3/TRBV12-4 | CASSGSSYGYTF
TRBV28 | CASSGVIRGTEAFF
TRBV2 | CASSESAYSNQPQHF
TRBV29-1 | CSVGGGNPEAFF
TRBV20-1 | CSARETGPTEAFF
TRBV29-1 | CSVVEQGSYEQYF
TRBV6-2/TRBV6-3 | CASSYSTSYRSSYEQYF
TRBV7-9 | CASSLLGQSNNEQFF
TRBV29-1 | CSVEEGGRSGRVNEQYF
TRBV19 | CASSRQRSSYEQYF
TRBV3-1 | CASSRTSGGAAKNIQYF
TRBV5-4 | CASSADRVQPQHF
TRBV30 | CAWRGGGRNYGYTF
TRBV15 | CATSRQQGTEAFF
TRBV2 | CASRRPGTSVQETQYF
TRBV9 | CASSAGTGGNTGELFF
TRBV20-1 | CSARDQGRGRYNEQFF
TRBV23-1 | CASSQWWCGGRNYYGYTF
TRBV7-2 | CASSLARAGELFF
TRBV6-1 | CASSSQKGYTF
TRBV28 | CASSPFGETQYF
TRBV6-5 | CASGKGNSMNTEAFF
TRBV23-1 | CAMRDSSYEQYF
TRBV12-3/TRBV12-4 | CASSPTGAKNIQYF
TRBV29-1 | CSVRSGASSYEQYF
TRBV5-1 | CASSLPWTSVNTDTQYF
TRBV29-1 | CSALVDKNIQYF
TRBV20-1 | CSARAGITTEAFF
TRBV29-1 | CSVAPDRTGYGYTF